This record looks at one T cell receptor (beta chain) sequence and its context. This sample stems from a study of blood T cell repertoires in COVID-19. The germline gives CDR1 SQVTM, CDR2 ANQGSEA. After removal of 7 bases from V and 6 bases from J, the junction contained 4 bases not matched to a gene. The CDR3 contains 14 residues. This table comes from immunoSEQ multiplex PCR, and its TCRdb copy is limited to in-frame clones, with some not included. The data show about 240,000 clones, approximately 86% seen once. This TCR was sampled from a woman between 40 and 55 years old with acute COVID-19. Material for sequencing was PBMCs or T cells enriched from blood (not recorded which). The rearrangement joins TRBV29-1 to TRBJ2-1, with 15 positions matching TRBD2. The CDR3 nucleotides are TGCAGCGACTGGACTAGCGGGAGGGCCAATGAGCAGTTCTTC. Its translation is CSDWTSGRANEQFF.